This TCR beta chain was identified in a study of glioma-infiltrating T cells. This CDR3 is 14 amino acids long. V gave up 3 bases and J gave up 4 bases, with 9 bases separating them. Germline values: CDR1 SGHTA, CDR2 FQGNSA. TCR alpha and beta CDR3 regions were amplified from RNA using iRepertoire nested multiplex PCR. TCRdb redid the calling of the multiplex PCR reads with MiXCR, one entry per CDR3 protein. There are some 190,000 distinct CDR3 sequences in the sample; 25% to 35% occur only once, and around 21% lies in the top ten. Study conclusions and caveats: Non-neoplastic patients had below-expected tissue-blood divergence, while all gliomas exceeded expectation.

This clonotype was detected ten times or more. As yet, its antigen is unknown. The chain employs TRBV7-2 and TRBJ2-2, with TRBD2 as a possible D gene (5 bases). The source material was glioma tissue, nonneoplastic brain tissue, or PBMCs (not recorded which). This sequence was found in a human donor with low-grade glioma or glioblastoma, undergoing nonglioma brain surgery, or in good health (not recorded which). This CDR3 is CASSFPSGTGELFF. DNA for the CDR3: TGTGCCAGCAGCTTCCCCAGCGGCACCGGGGAGCTGTTTTTT.